The clone carrying this TCR beta chain has at least ten counts. TCRdb reanalysed the RT-PCR reads using MiXCR and keeps one entry per CDR3 protein. This table has under 200,000 distinct CDR3 sequences, about 24% appearing once. The data stem from a study of patients and donors after allogeneic stem cell transplantation. Source material: blood, either unsorted or a sorted T cell fraction (not recorded which). The source is a human donor who was either an allogeneic HSCT recipient or a stem cell or donor lymphocyte infusion donor (not recorded which). It is not recorded whose cells these are; they may come from a transplant donor.

The CDR3 coding sequence is TGCGCCAGCAGCCAAGATAGAAGCAATCAGCCCCAGCATTTT. It specifies CASSQDRSNQPQHF. The chain has TRBV4-1 and TRBJ1-5; no clear D gene. CDR1 and CDR2 from the germline V gene are MGHRA and YSYEKL. Trimming took off 0 bases at V and 1 base at J, with 4 bases between the two ends. The CDR3 consists of 14 residues.